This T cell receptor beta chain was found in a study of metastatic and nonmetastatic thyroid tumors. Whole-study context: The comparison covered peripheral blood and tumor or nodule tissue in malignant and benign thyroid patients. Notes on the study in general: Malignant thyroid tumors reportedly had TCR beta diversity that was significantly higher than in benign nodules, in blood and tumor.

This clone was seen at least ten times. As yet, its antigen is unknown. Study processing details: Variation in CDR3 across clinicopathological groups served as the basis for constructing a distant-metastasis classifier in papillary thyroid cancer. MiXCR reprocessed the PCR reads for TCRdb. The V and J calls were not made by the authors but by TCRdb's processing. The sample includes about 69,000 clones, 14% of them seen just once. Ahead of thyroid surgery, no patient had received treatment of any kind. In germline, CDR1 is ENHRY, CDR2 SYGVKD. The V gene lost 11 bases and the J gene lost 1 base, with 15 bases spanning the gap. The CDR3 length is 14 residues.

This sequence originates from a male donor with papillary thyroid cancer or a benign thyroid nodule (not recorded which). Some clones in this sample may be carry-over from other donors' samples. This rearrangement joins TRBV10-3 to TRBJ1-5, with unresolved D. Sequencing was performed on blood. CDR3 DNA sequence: TGTGCCTCCCAGACGGACGGGAGCAATCAGCCCCAGCATTTT. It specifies CASQTDGSNQPQHF.